The 32 T cell receptor beta chains presented below share a single source sample, sequenced in a study of shared clonotypes between healthy human individuals. Data came from immunoSEQ multiplex PCR; TCRdb stores just in-frame clones and leaves some out. The data hold some 2,000,000 clones, with 85% to 95% observed a single time. Sequencing input: naive CD4+ T cells sorted from blood. Subset described: CD45RA+ positively selected. Every receptor here comes from a man aged 18 to 29 in good health.

Worth noting for this clone: Other nucleotide sequences from this sample produce the same CDR3. The rearrangement joins TRBV18 to TRBJ2-5, with a weak D call TRBD1 (5 bases). In germline, CDR1 is KGHSH, CDR2 LQKENI. CDR3 length: 13 amino acids. Between the trimmed V and J ends, which lost 2 bases and 2 bases, there was a span of 6 bases. Here the CDR3 reads CASSPTGQETQYF. The CDR3 DNA reads TGTGCCAGCTCACCAACAGGTCAAGAGACCCAGTACTTC. Together with reference TRBV18 and TRBJ2-5, the CDR3 gives the full variable domain: NAGVMQNPRHLVRRRGQEARLRCSPMKGHSHVYWYRQLPEEGLKFMVYLQKENIIDESGMPKERFSAEFPKEGPSILRIQQVVRGDSAAYFCASSPTGQETQYFGPGTRLLVL.

The J gene is TRBJ1-5, the V gene TRBV28; possibly TRBD1 for D (5 bases). The CDR3 extends over 16 amino acids. The V end lost 10 bases, the J end lost 0 bases, and 19 bases lay between the germline ends. CDR1 is MDHEN and CDR2 is SYDVKM in the germline V gene. CDR3 amino acids: CATGVQGLYSNQPQHF. CDR3 DNA: TGTGCCACCGGGGTGCAGGGCCTCTATAGCAATCAGCCCCAGCATTTT.

As regards this clone: Other DNA sequences in the same sample also yield this CDR3. This chain uses TRBV13 with TRBJ2-5; D might be TRBD1 (6 bases). Trimming took off 5 bases at V and 2 bases at J, with 9 bases between the two ends. Germline V gives CDR1 PRHDT, CDR2 FYEKMQ (reference sequence). The CDR3 contains 13 residues. The DNA of the CDR3 is TGTGCCAGCAGCCCACAGGGACAAGAGACCCAGTACTTC. This sequence encodes CASSPQGQETQYF. The full variable domain, with the rest looked up from reference TRBV13 and TRBJ2-5, is AAGVIQSPRHLIKEKRETATLKCYPIPRHDTVYWYQQGPGQDPQFLISFYEKMQSDKGSIPDRFSAQQFSDYHSELNMSSLELGDSALYFCASSPQGQETQYFGPGTRLLVL.

J is TRBJ2-5 and V is TRBV5-1, with TRBD2 identical over 9 bases. The CDR3 loop spans 16 amino acids. V trimming: 6 bases; J trimming: 1 base; junction bases outside the gene matches: 10. Germline CDR1 SGHRS, CDR2 YFSETQ. CDR3 residues: CASTPVRAGGQETQYF. CDR3 bases: TGCGCCAGCACCCCGGTACGAGCGGGGGGCCAAGAGACCCAGTACTTC.

This chain connects TRBV5-8 to TRBJ1-4; unclear D gene. The CDR3 consists of 15 residues. Per the germline V gene, CDR1 is SGHTS and CDR2 is YDEGEE. V lost 6 bases, J lost 1 base, and 13 bases lay in between. CDR3 coding DNA: TGTGCCAGCACCATGATCGGAGTAACTAATGAAAAACTGTTTTTT. Residues: CASTMIGVTNEKLFF. The full variable domain, in which reference TRBV5-8 and TRBJ1-4 provide the parts outside the CDR3, is EAGVTQSPTHLIKTRGQQATLRCSPISGHTSVYWYQQALGLGLQFLLWYDEGEERNRGNFPPRFSGRQFPNYSSELNVNALELEDSALYLCASTMIGVTNEKLFFGSGTQLSVL.

V usage is TRBV25-1 and J usage is TRBJ2-2, with 7 bases fitting TRBD1. This CDR3 is 15 amino acids long. Germline CDR1 MGHDK, CDR2 SYGVNS. The trim removed 4 bases at V and 0 bases at J, leaving 2 bases unmatched. This chain's CDR3 is CASSVQGANTGELFF. The CDR3 DNA reads TGTGCCAGCAGTGTTCAGGGGGCGAACACCGGGGAGCTGTTTTTT.

This clone was observed a handful of times. DNA of the CDR3: TGTGCCAGCAGCCAATTGGTGGGCTCCTACAATGAGCAGTTCTTC. Translating gives CASSQLVGSYNEQFF. The V gene is TRBV16, the J gene TRBJ2-1; D ambiguous. The CDR3 is 15 amino acids. CDR1 is KGHSY, CDR2 FQNENV, per germline. The germline V and J ends were trimmed by 1 base and 0 bases, with 7 bases remaining between them.

The CDR3 reads CATFMTGVYEQYF. CDR3 sequence (DNA): TGTGCCACCTTCATGACAGGGGTCTACGAGCAGTACTTC. This chain links TRBV25-1 with TRBJ2-7; 8 nucleotides align to TRBD1. CDR1 MGHDK and CDR2 SYGVNS come from the germline V gene. V lost 10 bases to trimming and J lost 3 bases; unmatched junction nucleotides: 8. The CDR3 runs 13 residues.

The V call is TRBV2, the J call TRBJ2-6; D is perhaps TRBD1 or TRBD2 (7 bases each). Germline V gene data show CDR1 as SNHLY and CDR2 as FYNNEI. V lost 7 bases to trimming and J lost 1 base, with 20 bases between them. The CDR3 has 18 amino acids. The CDR3 nucleotides are TGTGCCAGCAAACATCAGCGGGACAGTCTGTCTGGGGCCAACGTCCTGACTTTC. Translated: CASKHQRDSLSGANVLTF.

This sequence joins TRBV27 and TRBJ2-2, with D unresolved. This CDR3 is 14 amino acids long. Deletions cut 6 bases from V and 5 bases from J, with 13 bases between. In germline, CDR1 is MNHEY, CDR2 SMNVEV (reference sequence). The CDR3 is CASRVRTGTGELFF. The CDR3 coding sequence is TGTGCCAGCAGGGTACGCACTGGAACCGGGGAGCTGTTTTTT.

The rearrangement links TRBV5-1 to TRBJ2-5; D may correspond to TRBD1 or TRBD2 (5 bases each). V was clipped by 0 bases and J by 1 base, with 13 bases between them. The CDR3 spans 16 residues. Germline assignment: CDR1 SGHRS and CDR2 YFSETQ. The CDR3 bases are TGCGCCAGCAGCTTGGTACTATCAGGGACCCAAGAGACCCAGTACTTC. As protein: CASSLVLSGTQETQYF.

The chain joins TRBV29-1 to TRBJ2-7; 8 bases align to TRBD2. Per germline, CDR1 SQVTM and CDR2 ANQGSEA. This CDR3 is built from 16 residues. The V and J ends lost 0 bases and 3 bases, in that order; junction bases with no gene match: 10. The CDR3 here is CSVEDRVSGSNYEQYF. The DNA of the CDR3 is TGCAGCGTTGAAGATCGGGTCAGCGGGAGTAACTACGAGCAGTACTTC.

This chain links TRBV18 with TRBJ1-4; TRBD1 matches 12 bases. The germline gives CDR1 KGHSH, CDR2 LQKENI. CDR3 length: 14 residues. The trim removed 3 bases at V and 11 bases at J, leaving 4 bases unmatched. This CDR3 reads CASSPTGTGGKLFF. CDR3 DNA: TGTGCCAGCTCACCGACCGGGACAGGGGGCAAACTGTTTTTT.

The chain has TRBV13 and TRBJ1-6, with a possible D match to TRBD1 (6 bases). The CDR3 has 13 amino acids. Looked up from germline, CDR1 is PRHDT and CDR2 is FYEKMQ (reference sequence). Trimming shortened V by 4 bases and J by 5 bases, and 6 bases separated the two germline ends. The CDR3 is CASSSGDNSPLHF. CDR3 in DNA: TGTGCCAGCAGCTCAGGGGATAATTCACCCCTCCACTTT.

The chain couples TRBV15 to TRBJ2-3; 7 nucleotides agree with TRBD2. In germline, CDR1 is LNHNV, CDR2 YYDKDF (reference sequence). After removal of 0 bases from V and 6 bases from J, the junction contained 6 bases not matched to a gene. This CDR3 spans 15 amino acids. CDR3 protein: CATSRDRQGGDTQYF. In DNA, the CDR3 is TGTGCCACCAGCAGAGATCGGCAGGGAGGGGATACGCAGTATTTT.

In this sample, this clone turned up once. This CDR3 reads CASSQDKLGGYTF. Written as DNA, the CDR3 is TGCGCCAGCAGCCAAGATAAACTGGGAGGCTACACCTTC. The V and J genes are TRBV4-1 and TRBJ1-2; D not resolved. V was trimmed by 0 bases and J by 8 bases, leaving 10 bases between them. Per germline, CDR1 MGHRA and CDR2 YSYEKL. This CDR3 is 13 amino acids long.

CDR3 coding DNA: TGTGCCAGCACCAACAATGAGCAGTTCTTC. Translated: CASTNNEQFF. The rearrangement links TRBV7-9 to TRBJ2-1; the D is unclear. Germline CDR1 SEHNR, CDR2 FQNEAQ (reference sequence). This CDR3 has 10 residues. V was cut by 7 bases and J by 5 bases, with 3 bases left in between.

The chain carries TRBV18 and TRBJ2-7, with TRBD1 matching over 9 bases. CDR1 and CDR2 (germline): KGHSH, LQKENI. Unmatched junction bases numbered 10, after V lost 2 bases and J lost 2 bases. CDR3 length equals 17 residues. For the CDR3, the DNA is TGTGCCAGCTCACCAATACCTGGGACAGGGCAAACCTACGAGCAGTACTTC. Protein: CASSPIPGTGQTYEQYF.

This clone was detected once. This chain joins TRBV19 and TRBJ1-4; a possible D gene is TRBD1 (5 bases). This CDR3 is built from 13 residues. V was shortened by 5 bases and J by 5 bases, with 9 bases between the two germline ends. CDR1 is LNHDA, CDR2 SQIVND, per germline (reference sequence). Here the CDR3 reads CASSLSGNEKLFF. CDR3 in DNA: TGTGCCAGTAGTTTGTCAGGGAATGAAAAACTGTTTTTT.

The count of this clone is one. The gene calls are TRBV27 and TRBJ1-2; maybe TRBD1 (6 bases). The CDR3 contains 15 residues. In germline, CDR1 is MNHEY, CDR2 SMNVEV (reference sequence). V lost 4 bases and J 6 bases, leaving 18 bases between the germline ends. CDR3 in DNA: TGTGCCAGCAGTTCAGAGCCCGTGCAGGGGCATGGCTACACCTTC. Its translation is CASSSEPVQGHGYTF.

J is TRBJ1-4 and V is TRBV28, with D uncertain. Trimming left V 4 bases short and J 8 bases short, with 8 bases between. The CDR3 is 12 amino acids. CDR1 is MDHEN and CDR2 is SYDVKM in the germline V gene. CDR3 loop: CASSSVGEKLFF. DNA of the CDR3: TGTGCCAGCAGTTCGGTGGGAGAAAAACTGTTTTTT.

This sequence joins TRBV18 and TRBJ2-5, with a possible D match to TRBD1 (5 bases). The CDR3 is 18 residues long. Germline lookup yields CDR1 KGHSH and CDR2 LQKENI. Trimming removed 2 bases at V and 1 base at J, with 20 bases between. The CDR3 region is CASSPIVLTERTQETQYF. CDR3 in DNA: TGTGCCAGCTCACCAATTGTGTTGACAGAAAGAACCCAAGAGACCCAGTACTTC.

V is TRBV9 and J is TRBJ1-2, with TRBD1 matching 8 bases. The CDR3 is made up of 15 amino acids. Germline V lookup: CDR1 SGDLS, CDR2 YYNGEE. J gave up 4 bases and V 0 bases, and 5 bases lay outside the gene matches. The CDR3 reads CASSVDTGGTYGYTF. The DNA for the CDR3 is TGTGCCAGCAGCGTAGATACAGGGGGTACCTATGGCTACACCTTC.

V usage is TRBV7-9 and J usage is TRBJ1-5; TRBD1 agrees at 8 bases. The CDR3 sequence is 15 residues long. J lost 6 bases, V lost 3 bases, and 7 bases had no gene match. Germline assignment: CDR1 SEHNR and CDR2 FQNEAQ (reference sequence). The CDR3 reads CASSFWTGRLQPQHF. The CDR3 coding sequence is TGTGCCAGCAGCTTCTGGACAGGGCGGCTTCAGCCCCAGCATTTT.

The chain links TRBV7-2 to TRBJ2-6; 10 nucleotides match TRBD1. Trimming took 1 base from V and 0 from J; bases not matched to a gene: 3. This CDR3 is 18 amino acids long. CDR1 and CDR2 (germline): SGHTA, FQGNSA. Here the CDR3 reads CASSLVGQGSSGANVLTF. Here the CDR3 DNA reads TGTGCCAGCAGCTTAGTGGGACAGGGGAGCTCTGGGGCCAACGTCCTGACTTTC.

The chain joins TRBV21-1 to TRBJ1-6. TRBV21-1 is deemed a pseudogene. The CDR3 contains 15 residues. The CDR3: CASSKALFSASPLHF. In nucleotides, the CDR3 is TGTGCCAGCAGCAAAGCGCTTTTTTCGGCCTCACCCCTCCACTTT.

The chain is built from TRBV6-5 and TRBJ2-7; a weak D match, TRBD1 (6 bases). Germline CDR1 is MNHEY and CDR2 is SVGAGI. V lost 6 bases, J lost 4 bases, and 10 bases lay in between. CDR3 length equals 12 residues. The CDR3 spells CASRRGNYEQYF. The CDR3 nucleotides read TGTGCCAGCAGGAGGGGGAATTACGAGCAGTACTTC.

The rearrangement uses TRBV9 and TRBJ2-7; 8 bases map to TRBD1. From germline, CDR1 is SGDLS and CDR2 YYNGEE. Trimming took 3 bases from V and 2 from J; bases not matched to a gene: 7. This CDR3 region has 15 residues. DNA for the CDR3: TGTGCCAGCAGCGAGGAGACAGGGGTTACCTACGAGCAGTACTTC. Residues: CASSEETGVTYEQYF.

This clone came up once. The chain links TRBV6-5 to TRBJ1-2; 7 positions agree with TRBD1. Trimming took 2 bases from V and 6 from J; bases not matched to a gene: 12. Germline V gene lookup returns CDR1 MNHEY and CDR2 SVGAGI. The CDR3 length is 16 residues. CDR3 nucleotide sequence: TGTGCCAGCAGTTACAACGGAGGGGGCGGTGTAAATGGCTACACCTTC. Amino acids: CASSYNGGGGVNGYTF.

This chain uses TRBV11-2 with TRBJ2-3; D tentatively fits TRBD1 or TRBD2 (5 bases each). The CDR3 has 15 amino acids. From germline, CDR1 is SGHAT and CDR2 FQNNGV. V lost 0 bases and J lost 2, with 9 bases in between. This chain's CDR3 is CASSLDGGTTDTQYF. The DNA of the CDR3 is TGTGCCAGCAGCTTAGATGGGGGAACCACAGATACGCAGTATTTT. Full variable domain (rest looked up from reference TRBV11-2 and TRBJ2-3): EAGVAQSPRYKIIEKRQSVAFWCNPISGHATLYWYQQILGQGPKLLIQFQNNGVVDDSQLPKDRFSAERLKGVDSTLKIQPAKLEDSAVYLCASSLDGGTTDTQYFGPGTRLTVL.

The rearrangement links TRBV7-2 to TRBJ1-5, with TRBD1 matching 8 bases. This CDR3 is built from 16 residues. Germline V gene sequence: CDR1 SGHTA, CDR2 FQGNSA. The junction had 9 bases not matched to a gene; V was cut back by 4 bases and J by 4 bases. CDR3 protein: CASSYGQGGGNQPQHF. CDR3 nucleotide sequence: TGTGCCAGCAGCTACGGACAGGGAGGGGGTAATCAGCCCCAGCATTTT.

This clone was detected once. This chain links TRBV6-1 with TRBJ2-6; D is unresolved. Germline V gives CDR1 MNHNS, CDR2 SASEGT. The CDR3 runs 14 residues. V lost 8 bases to trimming and J lost 4 bases, with 12 bases between them. The CDR3 DNA follows: TGTGCCAGCCTCGTCCCCCTGGGGGCCAACGTCCTGACTTTC. This sequence encodes CASLVPLGANVLTF.